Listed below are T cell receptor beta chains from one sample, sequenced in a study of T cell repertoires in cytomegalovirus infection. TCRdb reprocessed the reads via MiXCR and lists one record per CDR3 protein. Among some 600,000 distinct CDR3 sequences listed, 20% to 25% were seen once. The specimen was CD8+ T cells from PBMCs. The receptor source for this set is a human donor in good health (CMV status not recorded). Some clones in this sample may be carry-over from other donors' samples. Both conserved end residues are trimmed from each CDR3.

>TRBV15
ATSRHDSYNEQF
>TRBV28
ASTSYRGPDTGELF
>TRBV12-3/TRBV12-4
ASSSEGYTEAF
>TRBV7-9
ASSNDRGRSEQY
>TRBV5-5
ASRYEDSTEQF
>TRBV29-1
SALGLVYNEQF
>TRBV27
ASSVSKGYVLDEQF
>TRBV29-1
SVVGQINTGELF
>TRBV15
ATSLRLQYEQF
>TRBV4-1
ASSQDGQGIQPQH
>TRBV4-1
ASSQEDLANDEQF
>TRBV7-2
ASSFLDPEGYGYT
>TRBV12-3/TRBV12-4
ASRVGEKLF
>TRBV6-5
ASSYSTGVVSYEQY
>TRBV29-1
SVEAGTGNEQY
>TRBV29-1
SAPFSYNEQF
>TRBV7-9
ASSRGDRGTF
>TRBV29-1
SVDEGARGAF
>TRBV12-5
TENRNTGELF
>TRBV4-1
ASSQASLGYEQY
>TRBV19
ASVDLETPLENTEAF
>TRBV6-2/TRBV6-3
ASSYGTSDYNEQF
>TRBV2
ASRLTSGGVYEQF
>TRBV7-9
ASSSPRTVTNEKLF
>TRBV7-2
ASSLEGAGATDTQY
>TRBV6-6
ASSPGQDNYGYT